The 20 T cell receptor beta chains below all came from one sample that was sequenced in a study of T cells expressing NK-cell markers. TCRdb reprocessed the 5' RACE reads and reports one entry per CDR3 protein, with no DNA. This repertoire includes 550,000 to 600,000 distinct CDR3 sequences. Sequencing used blood T cells: a sorted CD56 or NKG2C T cell subset, CD4+ or CD8+ T cells, or bulk PBMC T cells (not recorded which). The receptors here all came from a man younger than 30 in good health.

The chain recombines TRBV12-3 or TRBV12-4 with TRBJ1-2. This CDR3 has 11 residues. The CDR3 loop reads CASSYRGGYTF.

V and J are TRBV7-8 and TRBJ2-5. Germline CDR1 and CDR2: SGHVS and FQNEAQ. CDR3 length: 15 residues. The CDR3 is CASSPLDRDQETQYF.

The V call is TRBV5-1, the J call TRBJ1-1; there is no DNA to check the TCRdb D call of TRBD1. The CDR3 runs 16 residues. The V gene's germline CDR1 is SGHRS and CDR2 YFSETQ. The CDR3: CASSFSGQGGNTEAFF.

The V gene is TRBV5-1, the J gene TRBJ2-7; the TRBD1 assignment by TCRdb is unverifiable without DNA. Germline loops: CDR1 SGHRS, CDR2 YFSETQ. The CDR3 loop spans 16 amino acids. The CDR3 sequence: CASSRTGTGRAYEQYF.

The chain is built from TRBV20-1 and TRBJ1-2. Germline values: CDR1 DFQATT, CDR2 SNEGSKA (reference sequence). This CDR3 comprises 11 residues. The CDR3 protein is CSASRPRGYTF.

This rearrangement joins TRBV7-2 to TRBJ2-3; TCRdb gives TRBD2 as the D gene, but with no DNA this cannot be confirmed. The germline CDR1 and CDR2 sequences are SGHTA and FQGNSA. The CDR3 sequence is 16 residues long. CDR3 region: CASSLVPLAGADTQYF.

V gene TRBV30 combines with J gene TRBJ2-4. Germline CDR1 is GTSNPN and CDR2 is SVGIG (reference sequence). The CDR3 spans 11 residues. CDR3 sequence reads: CAWSVPNIQYF.

The chain uses TRBV20-1 and TRBJ2-7; the TCRdb D gene call, TRBD2, has no DNA to confirm it. The CDR3 runs 14 residues. Per the germline V gene, CDR1 is DFQATT and CDR2 is SNEGSKA (reference sequence). This CDR3 is CSALQTGSSYEQYF.

V is TRBV25-1 and J is TRBJ2-5; no DNA is available, so the TRBD1 call from TCRdb remains unchecked. The CDR3 sequence is 13 residues long. Germline V gene data show CDR1 as MGHDK and CDR2 as SYGVNS. CDR3 sequence: CASNRPGQETQYF.

The chain is built from TRBV7-2 and TRBJ2-4; the D call of TRBD1 rests on TCRdb alone, since no DNA is present to check it. This CDR3 is built from 16 residues. CDR1 and CDR2 from the germline V gene are SGHTA and FQGNSA. The CDR3 is CASSFTGALAKNIQYF. Full variable domain (missing parts from reference TRBV7-2 and TRBJ2-4): GAGVSQSPSNKVTEKGKDVELRCDPISGHTALYWYRQSLGQGLEFLIYFQGNSAPDKSGLPSDRFSAERTGGSVSTLTIQRTQQEDSAVYLCASSFTGALAKNIQYFGAGTRLSVL.

The chain combines TRBV10-3 with TRBJ2-5; TCRdb's D gene call, TRBD2, goes unchecked for lack of DNA. This CDR3 contains 16 residues. Germline assignment: CDR1 ENHRY and CDR2 SYGVKD. CDR3 loop: CAISEDLGLAEETQYF.

The V gene is TRBV20-1, the J gene TRBJ2-1; TCRdb lists TRBD2, though no DNA is available to test this call. In germline, CDR1 is DFQATT, CDR2 SNEGSKA (reference sequence). The CDR3 extends over 14 amino acids. CDR3 sequence reads: CSAQREWGYNEQFF.

The chain carries TRBV2 and TRBJ2-3; the TCRdb call, TRBD1, lacks DNA for checking. The CDR3 loop spans 14 amino acids. Germline-derived CDR1 and CDR2 are SNHLY and FYNNEI. CDR3 region: CASSPMTGEDTQYF.

V is TRBV19 and J is TRBJ2-1; TCRdb's assignment of TRBD2 cannot be checked, as there is no DNA. CDR1 LNHDA and CDR2 SQIVND come from the germline V gene (reference sequence). The CDR3 covers 14 residues. The CDR3 here is CASSIVGRDNEQFF.

The chain couples TRBV21-1 to TRBJ1-5. TRBV21-1 is a listed pseudogene. This CDR3 spans 14 amino acids. The CDR3 sequence is CASSTSLGNQPQHF.

The V and J genes are TRBV12-3 or TRBV12-4 and TRBJ2-1; without DNA, the TCRdb call of TRBD2 cannot be checked. This CDR3 is built from 16 residues. The CDR3 here is CASRPPRLAGGDEQFF.

This chain joins TRBV4-2 and TRBJ2-3; TCRdb names TRBD2, which stays unverified in the absence of DNA. There are 17 residues in the CDR3. In germline, CDR1 is LGHNA, CDR2 YNFKEQ. CDR3 loop: CASSQRRTSGREDTQYF.

V and J are TRBV11-3 and TRBJ1-6; the TCRdb D gene call, TRBD1, has no DNA to confirm it. CDR1 and CDR2 from the germline V gene are SGHNT and YENEEA. The CDR3 consists of 14 residues. The CDR3 sequence: CASSQQGRGSPLHF.

This rearrangement joins TRBV5-5 to TRBJ1-1. This CDR3 region has 16 residues. Germline values: CDR1 SGHKS, CDR2 YYEKEE (reference sequence). CDR3 residues: CASSLTGALPTAEAFF.

The rearrangement joins TRBV27 to TRBJ2-3; the D call from TCRdb, TRBD1, cannot be confirmed without DNA. The CDR3 covers 16 residues. The germline CDR1 and CDR2 sequences are MNHEY and SMNVEV (reference sequence). This CDR3 reads CASSSPGGFPTDTQYF.